These T cell receptor beta chains were read from a single sample in a study of blood T cell repertoires in COVID-19. Assay used: immunoSEQ multiplex PCR; TCRdb lists only in-frame clones, some missing. This sample has approximately 240,000 clones, with approximately 80% found just once. Sequencing was carried out using PBMCs or T cells enriched from blood (not recorded which). These receptors originate from a woman aged 40 to 50 with acute COVID-19. Each CDR3 is given with its conserved first and last residue. The D gene is left open where the match is weak. Some rows have no size entry. The others give once, few or many, or a class for an expanded clone.

d_call: NA; v_call: TRBV7-8; j_call: TRBJ1-6; clone_size: few; cdr3_aa: CASSRAQGSPLHF; cdr3_nt: TGTGCCAGCAGCCGGGCACAGGGTTCACCCCTCCACTTT
d_call: NA; v_call: TRBV5-6; j_call: TRBJ2-3; clone_size: NA; cdr3_aa: CASSPWEGTDTQYF; cdr3_nt: TGTGCCAGCAGCCCCTGGGAGGGCACAGATACGCAGTATTTT
d_call: NA; v_call: TRBV10-2; j_call: TRBJ1-2; clone_size: NA; cdr3_aa: CASSEGSLTYGYTF; cdr3_nt: TGCGCCAGCAGTGAAGGGAGCTTAACCTATGGCTACACCTTC
d_call: TRBD2; v_call: TRBV25-1; j_call: TRBJ2-7; clone_size: NA; cdr3_aa: CASSASGKERQYF; cdr3_nt: TGTGCCAGCAGTGCCAGCGGGAAAGAAAGGCAGTACTTC
d_call: TRBD1; v_call: TRBV4-1; j_call: TRBJ1-1; clone_size: NA; cdr3_aa: CASSPRQGDTEAFF; cdr3_nt: TGCGCCAGCAGCCCCCGACAGGGAGACACTGAAGCTTTCTTT
d_call: NA; v_call: TRBV6-5; j_call: TRBJ1-1; clone_size: NA; cdr3_aa: CASRQTGTRNTEAFF; cdr3_nt: TGTGCCAGCAGACAAACCGGGACACGGAACACTGAAGCTTTCTTT
d_call: TRBD1; v_call: TRBV11-2; j_call: TRBJ1-1; clone_size: NA; cdr3_aa: CASSTVGTAEAFF; cdr3_nt: TGTGCCAGCAGCACGGTCGGGACAGCAGAAGCTTTCTTT
d_call: TRBD2; v_call: TRBV28; j_call: TRBJ2-7; clone_size: few; cdr3_aa: CASSPGGGYEQYF; cdr3_nt: TGTGCCAGCAGCCCGGGGGGGGGCTACGAGCAGTACTTC
d_call: NA; v_call: TRBV5-6; j_call: TRBJ1-1; clone_size: NA; cdr3_aa: CASSSYRDPNTEAFF; cdr3_nt: TGTGCCAGCAGCTCCTACAGGGACCCGAACACTGAAGCTTTCTTT
d_call: NA; v_call: TRBV30; j_call: TRBJ2-7; clone_size: NA; cdr3_aa: CAWSVWGRAYEQYF; cdr3_nt: TGTGCCTGGAGTGTATGGGGCAGGGCCTACGAGCAGTACTTC
d_call: TRBD1; v_call: TRBV5-4; j_call: TRBJ1-1; clone_size: NA; cdr3_aa: CASSTQGADIGEAFF; cdr3_nt: TGTGCCAGCAGCACACAGGGGGCTGATATCGGGGAAGCTTTCTTT
d_call: TRBD1; v_call: TRBV5-1; j_call: TRBJ2-2; clone_size: few; cdr3_aa: CASSFLGTGIAGELFF; cdr3_nt: TGCGCCAGCAGTTTCCTCGGGACAGGGATCGCCGGGGAGCTGTTTTTT
d_call: NA; v_call: TRBV5-1; j_call: TRBJ2-7; clone_size: NA; cdr3_aa: CASSLGRDEQYF; cdr3_nt: TGCGCCAGCAGCTTGGGGCGGGACGAGCAGTACTTC
d_call: NA; v_call: TRBV6-5; j_call: TRBJ2-5; clone_size: NA; cdr3_aa: CASRATVQETQYF; cdr3_nt: TGTGCCAGCAGGGCGACAGTCCAAGAGACCCAGTACTTC
d_call: TRBD1; v_call: TRBV7-2; j_call: TRBJ2-5; clone_size: NA; cdr3_aa: CASSFMQGAGETQYF; cdr3_nt: TGTGCCAGCAGCTTTATGCAGGGGGCAGGCGAGACCCAGTACTTC
d_call: TRBD2; v_call: TRBV5-1; j_call: TRBJ2-5; clone_size: NA; cdr3_aa: CASSSTSGARGPRETQYF; cdr3_nt: TGCGCCAGCAGCTCGACTAGCGGGGCACGAGGGCCGAGGGAGACCCAGTACTTC
d_call: NA; v_call: TRBV5-5; j_call: TRBJ1-2; clone_size: NA; cdr3_aa: CASSETGTNYGYTF; cdr3_nt: TGTGCCAGCAGCGAAACAGGAACTAACTATGGCTACACCTTC
d_call: TRBD2; v_call: TRBV6-1; j_call: TRBJ2-7; clone_size: NA; cdr3_aa: CASSDGAGGQDEQYF; cdr3_nt: TGTGCCAGCAGTGATGGTGCGGGAGGGCAAGACGAGCAGTACTTC
d_call: TRBD1; v_call: TRBV6-5; j_call: TRBJ1-6; clone_size: NA; cdr3_aa: CASTLDRANSPLHF; cdr3_nt: TGTGCCAGCACCCTGGACAGGGCGAATTCACCCCTCCACTTT
d_call: NA; v_call: TRBV11-2; j_call: TRBJ1-1; clone_size: NA; cdr3_aa: CASSYTNVRGVTEAFF; cdr3_nt: TGTGCCAGCAGCTATACCAACGTGCGGGGAGTCACTGAAGCTTTCTTT
d_call: NA; v_call: TRBV3-1/TRBV3-2; j_call: TRBJ2-1; clone_size: NA; cdr3_aa: CASRKASYNEQFF; cdr3_nt: TGTGCCAGCAGAAAAGCGAGCTACAATGAGCAGTTCTTC
d_call: NA; v_call: TRBV9; j_call: TRBJ1-2; clone_size: NA; cdr3_aa: CASSVDTGLGYTF; cdr3_nt: TGTGCCAGCAGCGTAGACACAGGGTTGGGCTACACCTTC
d_call: TRBD1; v_call: TRBV18; j_call: TRBJ1-5; clone_size: NA; cdr3_aa: CASSPSQGAAQPQHF; cdr3_nt: TGTGCCAGCTCACCGAGTCAGGGGGCAGCTCAGCCCCAGCATTTT
d_call: NA; v_call: TRBV14; j_call: TRBJ2-5; clone_size: NA; cdr3_aa: CASSQSRVGGETQYF; cdr3_nt: TGTGCCAGCAGCCAAAGTCGCGTCGGAGGAGAGACCCAGTACTTC
d_call: NA; v_call: TRBV4-3; j_call: TRBJ2-7; clone_size: NA; cdr3_aa: CASSQDATVSSTYEQYF; cdr3_nt: TGCGCCAGCAGCCAAGATGCTACAGTTTCTTCCACCTACGAGCAGTACTTC
d_call: NA; v_call: TRBV13; j_call: TRBJ2-3; clone_size: NA; cdr3_aa: CASSYRGSSTDTQYF; cdr3_nt: TGTGCCAGCAGCTACCGCGGGTCTAGCACAGATACGCAGTATTTT
d_call: NA; v_call: TRBV6-5; j_call: TRBJ2-2; clone_size: NA; cdr3_aa: CASRRIANTGELFF; cdr3_nt: TGTGCCAGCAGGAGAATAGCGAACACCGGGGAGCTGTTTTTT
d_call: TRBD2; v_call: TRBV5-6; j_call: TRBJ2-1; clone_size: NA; cdr3_aa: CASSLRVAGGLTYNEQFF; cdr3_nt: TGTGCCAGCAGCTTGCGGGTAGCGGGAGGGTTGACCTACAATGAGCAGTTCTTC
d_call: NA; v_call: TRBV7-3; j_call: TRBJ2-2; clone_size: NA; cdr3_aa: CASRREPNTGELFF; cdr3_nt: TGTGCCAGCAGAAGAGAGCCGAACACCGGGGAGCTGTTTTTT
d_call: NA; v_call: TRBV19; j_call: TRBJ1-1; clone_size: NA; cdr3_aa: CASISSQLGEAFF; cdr3_nt: TGTGCCAGTATTTCCTCCCAACTCGGGGAAGCTTTCTTT
d_call: TRBD1; v_call: TRBV18; j_call: TRBJ2-3; clone_size: NA; cdr3_aa: CASSPLTGGTDTQYF; cdr3_nt: TGTGCCAGCTCACCGTTGACAGGGGGCACAGATACGCAGTATTTT
d_call: TRBD1; v_call: TRBV11-3; j_call: TRBJ2-2; clone_size: NA; cdr3_aa: CASSPGTGGGYTGELFF; cdr3_nt: TGTGCCAGCAGCCCCGGGACAGGGGGCGGGTACACCGGGGAGCTGTTTTTT
d_call: TRBD2; v_call: TRBV5-4; j_call: TRBJ2-5; clone_size: NA; cdr3_aa: CASSSGGQETQYF; cdr3_nt: TGTGCCAGCAGCTCGGGGGGCCAAGAGACCCAGTACTTC
d_call: TRBD1; v_call: TRBV5-6; j_call: TRBJ1-1; clone_size: few; cdr3_aa: CASSLVWTGPTEAFF; cdr3_nt: TGTGCCAGCAGCTTGGTTTGGACAGGTCCGACTGAAGCTTTCTTT
d_call: TRBD2; v_call: TRBV3-1/TRBV3-2; j_call: TRBJ2-7; clone_size: few; cdr3_aa: CASSRRLAGGPYEQYF; cdr3_nt: TGTGCCAGCAGCCGCAGACTAGCGGGAGGGCCCTACGAGCAGTACTTC
d_call: TRBD2; v_call: TRBV6-2/TRBV6-3; j_call: TRBJ2-3; clone_size: NA; cdr3_aa: CASSSLAGGPGGTDTQYF; cdr3_nt: TGTGCCAGCAGTTCCCTAGCGGGAGGGCCAGGGGGCACAGATACGCAGTATTTT
d_call: TRBD2; v_call: TRBV27; j_call: TRBJ2-7; clone_size: many; cdr3_aa: CATGRIGEQYF; cdr3_nt: TGTGCCACCGGGAGGATCGGCGAGCAGTACTTC
d_call: TRBD1; v_call: TRBV14; j_call: TRBJ1-2; clone_size: NA; cdr3_aa: CASSQGAGGPLLDYGYTF; cdr3_nt: TGTGCCAGCAGCCAAGGGGCAGGGGGGCCCCTTTTGGACTATGGCTACACCTTC
d_call: TRBD2; v_call: TRBV19; j_call: TRBJ2-1; clone_size: NA; cdr3_aa: CASSTIWTSEIDNEQFF; cdr3_nt: TGTGCCAGTAGTACCATCTGGACTAGCGAAATAGACAATGAGCAGTTCTTC
d_call: TRBD1; v_call: TRBV6-5; j_call: TRBJ2-7; clone_size: many; cdr3_aa: CASSYRDRGVYEQYF; cdr3_nt: TGTGCCAGCAGTTACAGGGACAGGGGGGTCTACGAGCAGTACTTC
d_call: NA; v_call: TRBV19; j_call: TRBJ1-3; clone_size: once; cdr3_aa: CASSGAGDNTIYF; cdr3_nt: TGTGCCAGTAGTGGGGCAGGGGACAACACCATATATTTT